Each of the 12 T cell receptor beta chains below was sequenced from the same sample in a study of cytomegalovirus exposure and HLA in healthy donors. Primers included in the PCR were 60 Vbeta and 13 Jbeta primers. Here immunoSEQ multiplex PCR was the method, and the copy in TCRdb shows in-frame clones only, minus some. Here the sample spans 100,000 or so clones, roughly 80% being singletons. Source material: PBMCs. These receptors were taken from a man aged 25 to 40 in good health and CMV-seropositive.

The chain has TRBV28 and TRBJ1-1; D remains unclear. The V gene's germline CDR1 is MDHEN and CDR2 SYDVKM. CDR3 size: 13 residues. Trimming stripped 4 bases from V and 0 bases from J, with 6 bases between. The CDR3 nucleotides read TGTGCCAGCAGTTCATACATGAACACTGAAGCTTTCTTT. Its protein is CASSSYMNTEAFF.

The chain recombines TRBV18 with TRBJ1-3, with D maybe TRBD1 (6 bases). Germline CDR1 and CDR2: KGHSH and LQKENI. With 2 bases removed from V and 6 bases from J, the gap between germline ends came to 8 bases. This CDR3 has 13 residues. CDR3 DNA sequence: TGTGCCAGCTCACCAGGGGGCTTAAACACCATATATTTT. Its translation is CASSPGGLNTIYF.

CDR3 amino acids: CASSPERDEQFF. The CDR3 coding sequence is TGTGCCAGCTCACCGGAGAGAGATGAGCAGTTCTTC. This chain joins TRBV18 and TRBJ2-1; D gene uncertain. Germline CDR1 KGHSH, CDR2 LQKENI. There are 12 residues in the CDR3. V was cut by 3 bases and J by 8 bases, with 8 bases left in between.

The chain employs TRBV12-5 and TRBJ2-5; D is unresolved. V was cut by 1 base and J by 7 bases, with 4 bases left in between. The germline gives CDR1 LGHNT, CDR2 FRNRAP. This CDR3 is built from 11 residues. This CDR3 is CASGLGPTQYF. In DNA, the CDR3 is TGTGCTAGTGGTTTGGGGCCGACCCAGTACTTC.

The V call is TRBV6-1, the J call TRBJ1-2; 8 bases match TRBD1. The ends lost 2 bases at V and 3 bases at J; junction bases unmatched: 8. Germline CDR1 reads MNHNS; CDR2 reads SASEGT. This CDR3 is built from 16 residues. CDR3 nucleotide sequence: TGTGCCAGCAGTGAACCCCTGGACAGGGAGGACTATGGCTACACCTTC. Its translation: CASSEPLDREDYGYTF.

The V call is TRBV5-4, the J call TRBJ1-5; D gene uncertain. Trimming left V 0 bases short and J 8 bases short, with 12 bases between. Germline values: CDR1 SGHNT, CDR2 YYREEE (reference sequence). This CDR3 contains 14 residues. CDR3 sequence reads: CASSLAGSGKPQHF. As DNA, the CDR3 is TGTGCCAGCAGCTTGGCGGGCAGCGGGAAGCCCCAGCATTTT.

This chain joins TRBV5-1 and TRBJ1-3, with D maybe TRBD1 (6 bases). This CDR3 region has 14 residues. Germline assignment: CDR1 SGHRS and CDR2 YFSETQ. V lost 0 bases to trimming and J lost 4 bases, with 8 bases between them. The DNA of the CDR3 is TGCGCCAGCAGCTTGGGCGGACAGGGAAACACCATATATTTT. Encoded protein: CASSLGGQGNTIYF.

A single count supports this clone. The gene calls are TRBV19 and TRBJ2-6; perhaps TRBD2 as D (5 bases). The CDR3 has 19 residues. Deletions cut 7 bases from V and 2 bases from J, with 24 bases between. Per germline, CDR1 LNHDA and CDR2 SQIVND (reference sequence). This CDR3 is CASTTNRGSGVPGANVLTF. CDR3 in DNA: TGTGCCAGTACAACGAACCGGGGATCGGGCGTCCCTGGGGCCAACGTCCTGACTTTC.

The V and J genes are TRBV7-2 and TRBJ1-1; D perhaps matches TRBD1 (6 bases). The germline V gene has CDR1 SGHTA and CDR2 FQGNSA. The V and J ends lost 1 base and 4 bases respectively, with 10 bases between them. The CDR3 spans 14 residues. The CDR3 protein is CASSLDRVGTEAFF. CDR3 DNA sequence: TGTGCCAGCAGCTTAGACAGGGTGGGCACTGAAGCTTTCTTT.

This clone was counted only a few times. The chain employs TRBV4-2 and TRBJ2-7, with TRBD1 identical over 8 bases. The CDR3 sequence is 14 residues long. Germline trimming cut 1 base from V and 5 bases from J; bases unmatched to any gene: 4. From germline, CDR1 is LGHNA and CDR2 YNFKEQ. This CDR3 reads CASSQAGGGDEQYF. In DNA, the CDR3 is TGTGCCAGCAGCCAAGCAGGGGGCGGCGACGAGCAGTACTTC.

The chain joins TRBV12-5 to TRBJ1-1; 7 nucleotides align to TRBD1. Trimming took 5 bases from V and 7 from J; bases not matched to a gene: 10. This CDR3 comprises 14 residues. Germline V gives CDR1 LGHNT, CDR2 FRNRAP. This CDR3 is CASGPPPRQGEAFF. DNA of the CDR3: TGTGCTAGTGGTCCCCCCCCGAGACAGGGTGAAGCTTTCTTT.

The chain joins TRBV6-1 to TRBJ1-1; D uncertain. This CDR3 is built from 13 residues. Between the trimmed V and J ends, which lost 3 bases and 4 bases, there was a span of 9 bases. CDR1 and CDR2 from the germline V gene are MNHNS and SASEGT. Here the CDR3 reads CASSDTVFTEAFF. In DNA form, the CDR3 reads TGTGCCAGCAGTGATACAGTTTTCACTGAAGCTTTCTTT.